There are many counts of the clone carrying this T cell receptor beta chain. The sample belongs to a study of spatial heterogeneity in lung cancer. For the study at large: Compared with alpha-chain sequences, beta-chain sequences were consistently detected in greater numbers. In the raw reads, each unique TCR and UMI combination was present more than ten times on average.

As for time point: sample taken at primary tumor resection. Unsorted samples of tumor, nontumor lung or frozen PBMC had their whole RNA sequenced. The roughly 68 donors had untreated early-stage non-small cell lung cancer. A unique molecular identifier was attached to every TCR cDNA molecule. TCRdb called the 5' RACE reads again in MiXCR, with one record for every CDR3 protein. Of some 53,000 distinct CDR3 sequences listed, roughly 7.5% are singletons. The sample here was PBMCs, taken at surgery. The receptor was derived from a female donor with early-stage non-small cell lung cancer.

The CDR3 protein is CASRPPRDTEAFF. DNA for the CDR3: TGTGCCAGCAGACCTCCCCGAGACACTGAAGCTTTCTTT. The V gene is TRBV28, the J gene TRBJ1-1, with D hard to call. This CDR3 is built from 13 residues. V lost 6 bases and J 3 bases, leaving 11 bases between the germline ends. Germline CDR1 reads MDHEN; CDR2 reads SYDVKM.